Shown below are 22 T cell receptor beta chains from a single sample sequenced in a study of blood T cell repertoires in COVID-19. TCRdb keeps only in-frame clones here, not all; method: immunoSEQ multiplex PCR. The sample consists of around 300,000 clones, roughly 90% of them appearing once. Sequencing was done on a sample of peripheral blood. Receptors originate from a middle-aged woman who had recovered from COVID-19.

CDR3 sequence: CASSQELAGAVVGTDTQYF. In DNA form, the CDR3 reads TGTGCCAGCAGCCAAGAACTAGCGGGAGCTGTGGTGGGCACAGATACGCAGTATTTT. This chain connects TRBV4-2 to TRBJ2-3, with 11 bases matching TRBD2. The trim removed 0 bases at V and 1 base at J, leaving 9 bases unmatched. Germline assignment: CDR1 LGHNA and CDR2 YNFKEQ. The length of the CDR3 is 19 residues.

This chain links TRBV14 with TRBJ2-2; 9 nucleotides match TRBD1. Germline V lookup: CDR1 SGHDN, CDR2 FVKESK. J lost 5 bases, V lost 4 bases, and 2 bases had no gene match. The CDR3 totals 14 residues. CDR3 nucleotide sequence: TGTGCCAGCAGCCGACAGGGGGGAACCGGGGAGCTGTTTTTT. Its translation is CASSRQGGTGELFF.

This clone came up once. DNA for the CDR3: TGTGCCAGCTCACCCCAGGACGGGGGAGGGGAGCAGTTCTTC. It specifies CASSPQDGGGEQFF. V gene TRBV18 combines with J gene TRBJ2-1; 7 nucleotides align to TRBD2. V lost 3 bases to trimming and J lost 10 bases; unmatched junction nucleotides: 9. Germline V gene lookup returns CDR1 KGHSH and CDR2 LQKENI. This CDR3 comprises 14 residues.

The chain combines TRBV4-1 with TRBJ1-4, with D possibly matching TRBD1 (5 bases). Trimming cost V 0 bases and J 13 bases, with 9 bases left between them. Germline V gene data show CDR1 as MGHRA and CDR2 as YSYEKL. The CDR3 has 12 amino acids. CDR3 sequence reads: CASSQDSRVLFF. The CDR3 region has the DNA TGCGCCAGCAGCCAAGACAGCAGGGTACTGTTTTTT.

The chain joins TRBV19 to TRBJ2-7; D might be TRBD2 (5 bases). From germline, CDR1 is LNHDA and CDR2 SQIVND (reference sequence). The CDR3 contains 15 residues. Trimming removed 7 bases from V and 6 bases from J, with 22 bases in between. CDR3 in DNA: TGTGCCAGTAAGAATCTGGGAGCGGCAACGAGCGAGCAGTACTTC. This encodes CASKNLGAATSEQYF.

The chain recombines TRBV9 with TRBJ2-3; TRBD2 is a possible D gene (7 bases). CDR1 is SGDLS and CDR2 is YYNGEE in the germline V gene. The CDR3 extends over 15 amino acids. The ends were cut back, 4 bases at V and 6 bases at J, with 18 bases in the middle. This CDR3 is CASSPQGGRGDTQYF. The CDR3 region has the DNA TGTGCCAGCAGCCCTCAAGGGGGGAGGGGGGATACGCAGTATTTT.

This clone was seen a few times. The rearrangement links TRBV3-1 (or the pseudogene TRBV3-2) to TRBJ1-1, with 7 bases that match TRBD1. J lost 1 base, V lost 5 bases, and 4 bases had no gene match. The CDR3 has 14 amino acids. Germline CDR1 and CDR2: LGHDT and YNNKEL (reference sequence). The CDR3 loop is CASSSRQGNTEAFF. CDR3 DNA: TGTGCCAGCAGCTCCCGACAGGGGAACACTGAAGCTTTCTTT.

The rearrangement links TRBV9 to TRBJ1-2; D is uncertain. Per the germline V gene, CDR1 is SGDLS and CDR2 is YYNGEE. CDR3 length equals 13 residues. Between the trimmed V and J ends, which lost 0 bases and 5 bases, there was a span of 8 bases. CDR3 sequence: CASSVDKSYGYTF. The CDR3 DNA is TGTGCCAGCAGCGTAGATAAGAGTTATGGCTACACCTTC.

The chain links TRBV5-1 to TRBJ2-3, with 8 bases matching TRBD2. Germline V CDR1 and CDR2: SGHRS, YFSETQ. The CDR3 has 16 amino acids. With V trimmed by 3 bases and J by 0 bases, 6 bases remained unmatched. This CDR3 reads CASSSGLAASTDTQYF. The CDR3 DNA reads as TGCGCCAGCAGCTCCGGACTAGCAGCTAGCACAGATACGCAGTATTTT.

The chain uses TRBV9 and TRBJ2-3; 7 bases line up with TRBD2. Per the germline V gene, CDR1 is SGDLS and CDR2 is YYNGEE. This CDR3 comprises 17 residues. V trimming: 0 bases; J trimming: 0 bases; junction bases outside the gene matches: 7. CDR3 in amino acids: CASSVGDSGPSTDTQYF. Here the CDR3 DNA reads TGTGCCAGCAGCGTAGGGGATAGCGGGCCTAGCACAGATACGCAGTATTTT.

Concerning this clone itself: At the DNA level, this CDR3 is encoded by other sequences in the same sample as well. The chain is built from TRBV7-3 and TRBJ2-2, with TRBD2 matching over 10 bases. Trimming took 5 bases from V and 1 from J; bases not matched to a gene: 4. Germline V gene data show CDR1 as SGHTA and CDR2 as FQGTGA. CDR3 length: 16 amino acids. This CDR3 reads CASSPWTSGNTGELFF. In DNA form, the CDR3 reads TGTGCCAGCAGCCCTTGGACTAGCGGGAACACCGGGGAGCTGTTTTTT. Drawing the rest from reference TRBV7-3 and TRBJ2-2, the complete variable domain is GAGVSQTPSNKVTEKGKYVELRCDPISGHTALYWYRQSLGQGPEFLIYFQGTGAADDSGLPNDRFFAVRPEGSVSTLKIQRTERGDSAVYLCASSPWTSGNTGELFFGEGSRLTVL.

The DNA for the CDR3 is TGTGCCAGCAGTGAAGGTTTACTAGCGGGAGTTTGGCAGTACTTC. Translated, it gives CASSEGLLAGVWQYF. V gene TRBV6-1 combines with J gene TRBJ2-7; 11 nucleotides agree with TRBD2. With 1 base clipped from V and 9 bases from J, the junction kept 8 bases outside the gene matches. The CDR3 contains 15 residues. Germline V gives CDR1 MNHNS, CDR2 SASEGT.

This chain links TRBV18 with TRBJ2-7; D perhaps matches TRBD1 (6 bases). Germline assignment: CDR1 KGHSH and CDR2 LQKENI. The CDR3 consists of 16 residues. The V end was cut by 0 bases, the J end by 2 bases, with 14 bases between. The CDR3 here is CASSPPSGRDTYEQYF. In DNA, the CDR3 is TGTGCCAGCTCACCACCGTCGGGCAGGGACACCTACGAGCAGTACTTC.

In DNA form, the CDR3 reads TGTGCCAGCAGCTTCAGACTAGCGGGAGTCCTCAACGAGCAGTTCTTC. Protein: CASSFRLAGVLNEQFF. The J gene is TRBJ2-1, the V gene TRBV11-1, with 12 bases fitting TRBD2. After removal of 3 bases from V and 10 bases from J, the junction contained 10 bases not matched to a gene. The germline CDR1 and CDR2 sequences are SGHAT and FQDESV (reference sequence). This CDR3 has 16 residues.

As for this clone: Other DNA variants within this sample encode the same CDR3. V usage is TRBV11-2 and J usage is TRBJ2-5; D is unresolved. Germline CDR1 is SGHAT and CDR2 is FQNNGV. The V end lost 4 bases, the J end lost 2 bases, and 2 bases lay between the germline ends. This CDR3 has 11 amino acids. DNA of the CDR3: TGTGCCAGCAGCTCACAAGAGACCCAGTACTTC. Its translation is CASSSQETQYF.

The chain employs TRBV5-1 and TRBJ2-7; 8 bases are a match to TRBD2. Germline V gene lookup returns CDR1 SGHRS and CDR2 YFSETQ. This CDR3 contains 15 residues. J gave up 2 bases and V 0 bases, and 4 bases lay outside the gene matches. The CDR3 nucleotides read TGCGCCAGCAGCTTGGAAACTAGCGGCGCCTACGAGCAGTACTTC. This codes for CASSLETSGAYEQYF. The whole variable domain, remainder taken from reference TRBV5-1 and TRBJ2-7, is KAGVTQTPRYLIKTRGQQVTLSCSPISGHRSVSWYQQTPGQGLQFLFEYFSETQRNKGNFPGRFSGRQFSNSRSEMNVSTLELGDSALYLCASSLETSGAYEQYFGPGTRLTVT.

The gene calls are TRBV19 and TRBJ2-1, with 11 bases fitting TRBD2. The CDR3 sequence is 15 residues long. V lost 5 bases and J lost 6; bases outside the gene matches: 6. Germline lookup yields CDR1 LNHDA and CDR2 SQIVND (reference sequence). The CDR3 coding sequence is TGTGCCAGTAGTCCACTAGCGGGAGAGGGCAATGAGCAGTTCTTC. It translates to CASSPLAGEGNEQFF.

CDR3 coding DNA: TGTGCCAGCAGTGACGGACAGAAAAACATTCAGTACTTC. It translates to CASSDGQKNIQYF. The chain employs TRBV2 and TRBJ2-4; TRBD1 is a possible D gene (6 bases). This CDR3 region has 13 residues. Deletions cut 3 bases from V and 4 bases from J, with 7 bases between. The germline V gene has CDR1 SNHLY and CDR2 FYNNEI.

CDR3: CASSEGRAGAETQYF. The CDR3 DNA reads TGCGCCAGCAGTGAGGGACGAGCGGGAGCTGAGACCCAGTACTTC. The V call is TRBV10-1, the J call TRBJ2-5, with 8 bases lining up with TRBD2. Germline assignment: CDR1 WNHNN and CDR2 SYGVQD (reference sequence). The CDR3 totals 15 residues. Unmatched junction bases numbered 7, after V lost 2 bases and J lost 5 bases.

This rearrangement joins TRBV30 to TRBJ1-4; TRBD1 matches at 7 bases. CDR3 length: 14 residues. V gave up 5 bases and J gave up 7 bases; unmatched junction bases: 10. Germline CDR1 is GTSNPN and CDR2 is SVGIG (reference sequence). The CDR3 sequence: CAWLDRTGSEKLFF. For the CDR3, the DNA is TGTGCCTGGTTGGACCGGACAGGTTCTGAAAAACTGTTTTTT. Using reference TRBV30 and TRBJ1-4 for the parts outside the CDR3, the full variable domain is SQTIHQWPATLVQPVGSPLSLECTVEGTSNPNLYWYRQAAGRGLQLLFYSVGIGQISSEVPQNLSASRPQDRQFILSSKKLLLSDSGFYLCAWLDRTGSEKLFFGSGTQLSVL.

The chain carries TRBV24-1 and TRBJ2-2; 9 bases are a match to TRBD1. The CDR3 is made up of 14 amino acids. Germline CDR1 is KGHDR and CDR2 is SFDVKD. After removal of 5 bases from V and 5 bases from J, the junction contained 2 bases not matched to a gene. The CDR3 coding sequence is TGTGCCACCAGTGTGACAGGGGGAACCGGGGAGCTGTTTTTT. This gives the protein CATSVTGGTGELFF.

J is TRBJ1-6 and V is TRBV7-3; D gene uncertain. The V gene's germline CDR1 is SGHTA and CDR2 FQGTGA. V was clipped by 2 bases and J by 7 bases, with 6 bases between them. The CDR3 sequence is 13 residues long. The CDR3 loop reads CASSLSFNSPLHF. The CDR3 DNA follows: TGTGCCAGCAGCTTATCCTTCAATTCACCCCTCCACTTT.